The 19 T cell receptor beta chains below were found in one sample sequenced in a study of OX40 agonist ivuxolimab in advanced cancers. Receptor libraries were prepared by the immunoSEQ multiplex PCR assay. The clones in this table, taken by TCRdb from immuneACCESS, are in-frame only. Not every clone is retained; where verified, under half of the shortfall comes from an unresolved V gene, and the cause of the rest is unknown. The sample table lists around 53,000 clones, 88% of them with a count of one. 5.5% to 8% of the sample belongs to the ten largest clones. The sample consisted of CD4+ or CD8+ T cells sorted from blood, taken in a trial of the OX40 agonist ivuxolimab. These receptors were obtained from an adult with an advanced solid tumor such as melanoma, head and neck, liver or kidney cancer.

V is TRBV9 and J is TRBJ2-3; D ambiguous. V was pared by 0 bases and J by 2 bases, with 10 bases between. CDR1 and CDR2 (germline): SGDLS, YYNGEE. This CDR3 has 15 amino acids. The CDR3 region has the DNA TGTGCCAGCAGCGTAGCCCCGGACCCCACAGATACGCAGTATTTT. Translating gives CASSVAPDPTDTQYF.

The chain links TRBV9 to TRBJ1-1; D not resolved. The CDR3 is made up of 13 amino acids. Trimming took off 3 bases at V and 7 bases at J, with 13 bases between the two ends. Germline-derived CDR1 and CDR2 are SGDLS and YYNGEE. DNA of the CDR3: TGTGCCAGCAGCGAAGACACCGTCGGTGAAGCTTTCTTT. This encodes CASSEDTVGEAFF.

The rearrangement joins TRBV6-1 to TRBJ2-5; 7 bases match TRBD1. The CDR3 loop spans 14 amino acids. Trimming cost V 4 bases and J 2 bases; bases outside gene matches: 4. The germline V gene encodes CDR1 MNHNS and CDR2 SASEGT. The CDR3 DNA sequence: TGTGCCAGCAGTGGGACAGGACAGCAAGAGACCCAGTACTTC. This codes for CASSGTGQQETQYF.

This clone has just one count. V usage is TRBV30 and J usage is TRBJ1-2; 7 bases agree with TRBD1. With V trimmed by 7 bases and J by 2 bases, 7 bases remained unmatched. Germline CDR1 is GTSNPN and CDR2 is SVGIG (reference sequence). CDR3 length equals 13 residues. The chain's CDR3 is CASPGQKNYGYTF. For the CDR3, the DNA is TGTGCCTCCCCGGGACAGAAGAACTATGGCTACACCTTC. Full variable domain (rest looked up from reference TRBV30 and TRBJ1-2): SQTIHQWPATLVQPVGSPLSLECTVEGTSNPNLYWYRQAAGRGLQLLFYSVGIGQISSEVPQNLSASRPQDRQFILSSKKLLLSDSGFYLCASPGQKNYGYTFGSGTRLTVV.

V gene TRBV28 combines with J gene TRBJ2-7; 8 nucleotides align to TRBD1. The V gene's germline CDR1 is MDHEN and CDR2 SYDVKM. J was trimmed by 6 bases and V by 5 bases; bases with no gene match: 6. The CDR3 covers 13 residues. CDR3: CASSNSDRVEQYF. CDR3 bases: TGTGCCAGCAGTAATTCGGACAGGGTCGAGCAGTACTTC.

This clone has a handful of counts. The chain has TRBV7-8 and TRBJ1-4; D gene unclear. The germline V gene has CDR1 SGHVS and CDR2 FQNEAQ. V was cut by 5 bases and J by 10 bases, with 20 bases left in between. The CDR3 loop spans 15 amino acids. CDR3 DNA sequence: TGTGCCAGCAGCCTGGCAGGAGGCGAGTGGGGAAAACTGTTTTTT. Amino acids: CASSLAGGEWGKLFF.

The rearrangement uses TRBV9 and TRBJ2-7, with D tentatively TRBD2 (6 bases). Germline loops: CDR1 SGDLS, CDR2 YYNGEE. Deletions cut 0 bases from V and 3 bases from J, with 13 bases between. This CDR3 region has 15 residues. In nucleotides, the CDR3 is TGTGCCAGCAGCGTAGATGACGGGAGTTTCTACGAGCAGTACTTC. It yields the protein CASSVDDGSFYEQYF.

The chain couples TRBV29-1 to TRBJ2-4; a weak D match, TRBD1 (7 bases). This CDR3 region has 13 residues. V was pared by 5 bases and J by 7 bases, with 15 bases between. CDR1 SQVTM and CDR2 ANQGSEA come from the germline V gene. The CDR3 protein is CSVRRPGGNIQYF. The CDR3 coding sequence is TGCAGCGTTCGACGCCCAGGGGGGAACATTCAGTACTTC. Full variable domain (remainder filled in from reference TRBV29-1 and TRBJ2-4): SAVISQKPSRDICQRGTSLTIQCQVDSQVTMMFWYRQQPGQSLTLIATANQGSEATYESGFVIDKFPISRPNLTFSTLTVSNMSPEDSSIYLCSVRRPGGNIQYFGAGTRLSVL.

The CDR3 spells CASKGGVRIGTEAFF. For the CDR3, the DNA is TGTGCCAGCAAAGGAGGGGTCAGAATTGGCACTGAAGCTTTCTTT. The chain combines TRBV5-5 with TRBJ1-1, with a possible D match to TRBD1 (5 bases). Looked up from germline, CDR1 is SGHKS and CDR2 is YYEKEE (reference sequence). This CDR3 is built from 15 residues. Between the trimmed V and J ends, which lost 6 bases and 4 bases, there was a span of 19 bases.

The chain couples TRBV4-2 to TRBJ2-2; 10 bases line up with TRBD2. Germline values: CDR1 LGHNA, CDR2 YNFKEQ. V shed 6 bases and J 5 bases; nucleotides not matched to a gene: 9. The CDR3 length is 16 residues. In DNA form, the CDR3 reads TGTGCCAGCAGTGATGCAAGCGGGAGGGGAACCGGGGAGCTGTTTTTT. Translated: CASSDASGRGTGELFF.

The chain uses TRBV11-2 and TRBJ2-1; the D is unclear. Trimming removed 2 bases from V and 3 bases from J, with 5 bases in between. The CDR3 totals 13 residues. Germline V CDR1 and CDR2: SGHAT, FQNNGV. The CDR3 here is CASSLQIYNEQFF. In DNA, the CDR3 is TGTGCCAGCAGCTTACAAATCTACAATGAGCAGTTCTTC.

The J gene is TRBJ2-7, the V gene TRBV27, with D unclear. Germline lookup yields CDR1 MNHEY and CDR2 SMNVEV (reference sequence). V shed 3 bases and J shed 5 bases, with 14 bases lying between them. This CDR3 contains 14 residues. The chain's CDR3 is CASSFGSRPHEQYF. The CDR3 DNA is TGTGCCAGCAGTTTCGGTTCCCGGCCCCACGAGCAGTACTTC.

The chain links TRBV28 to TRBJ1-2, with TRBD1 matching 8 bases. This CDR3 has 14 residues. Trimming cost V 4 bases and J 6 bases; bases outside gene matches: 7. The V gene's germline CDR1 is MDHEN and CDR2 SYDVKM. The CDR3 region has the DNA TGTGCCAGCAGTTCACAGGGGGTGGCCCATGGCTACACCTTC. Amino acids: CASSSQGVAHGYTF.

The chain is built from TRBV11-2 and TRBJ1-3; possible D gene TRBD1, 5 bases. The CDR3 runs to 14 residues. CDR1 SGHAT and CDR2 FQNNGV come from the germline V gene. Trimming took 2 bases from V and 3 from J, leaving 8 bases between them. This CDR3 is CASSLQGVGNTIYF. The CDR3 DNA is TGTGCCAGCAGCTTACAAGGGGTTGGAAACACCATATATTTT.

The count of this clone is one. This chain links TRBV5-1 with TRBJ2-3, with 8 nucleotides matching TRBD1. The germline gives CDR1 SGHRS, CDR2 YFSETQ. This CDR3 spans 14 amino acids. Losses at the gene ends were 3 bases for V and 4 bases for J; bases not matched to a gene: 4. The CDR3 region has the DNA TGCGCCAGCAGCTCGGACAGGGTGGCAGATACGCAGTATTTT. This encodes CASSSDRVADTQYF.

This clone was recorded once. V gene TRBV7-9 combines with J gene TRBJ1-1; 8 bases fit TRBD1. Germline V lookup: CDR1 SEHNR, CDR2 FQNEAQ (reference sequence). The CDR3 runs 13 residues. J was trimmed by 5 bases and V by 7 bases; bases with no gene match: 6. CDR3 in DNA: TGTGCCAGCATCAAGACAGGGGATACTGAAGCTTTCTTT. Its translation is CASIKTGDTEAFF.

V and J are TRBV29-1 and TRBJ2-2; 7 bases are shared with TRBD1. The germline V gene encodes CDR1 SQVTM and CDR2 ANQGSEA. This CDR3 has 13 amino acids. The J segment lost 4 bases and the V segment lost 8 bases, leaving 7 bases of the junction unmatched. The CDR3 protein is CSTRQGGTGELFF. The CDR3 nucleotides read TGCAGCACCCGACAGGGTGGCACCGGGGAGCTGTTTTTT.

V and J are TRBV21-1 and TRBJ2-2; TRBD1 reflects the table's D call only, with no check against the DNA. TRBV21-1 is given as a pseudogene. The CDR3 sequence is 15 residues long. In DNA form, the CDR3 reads TGTGCCAGCACCTCGACAGGGTCTGACACCGGGGAGCTGTTTTTT. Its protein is CASTSTGSDTGELFF.

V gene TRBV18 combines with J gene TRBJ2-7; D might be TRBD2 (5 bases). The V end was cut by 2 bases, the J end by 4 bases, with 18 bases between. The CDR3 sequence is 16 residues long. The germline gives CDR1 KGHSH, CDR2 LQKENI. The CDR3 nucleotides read TGTGCCAGCTCACCAATCATACGGGAATACGGGTACGAGCAGTACTTC. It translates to CASSPIIREYGYEQYF. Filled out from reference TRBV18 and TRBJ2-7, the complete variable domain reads NAGVMQNPRHLVRRRGQEARLRCSPMKGHSHVYWYRQLPEEGLKFMVYLQKENIIDESGMPKERFSAEFPKEGPSILRIQQVVRGDSAAYFCASSPIIREYGYEQYFGPGTRLTVT.